This entry lists 5 T cell receptor beta chains sequenced from one sample in a study of cytomegalovirus exposure and HLA in healthy donors. A multiplex PCR was run with 60 Vbeta primers and 13 Jbeta primers. Libraries were prepared by immunoSEQ multiplex PCR; TCRdb keeps only in-frame clonotypes and omits some of them. Among 210,000 or so clones listed, 75% to 90% were seen once. Sample: PBMCs. The receptor source for this set is a boy between 2 and 10 years old in good health and CMV-seronegative.

Only a few counts were recorded for this clone. This chain links TRBV5-6 with TRBJ1-1; D not resolved. CDR1 is SGHDT and CDR2 is YYEEEE in the germline V gene. The V end lost 2 bases, the J end lost 4 bases, and 12 bases lay between the germline ends. The CDR3 totals 14 residues. The CDR3 sequence: CASSFLLGPTEAFF. The CDR3 DNA reads TGTGCCAGCAGCTTCCTCCTTGGGCCCACTGAAGCTTTCTTT.

The chain couples TRBV11-2 to TRBJ1-2; D unresolved. The V and J ends lost 2 bases and 1 base respectively, with 5 bases between them. This CDR3 comprises 13 residues. The germline gives CDR1 SGHAT, CDR2 FQNNGV. The CDR3 DNA reads TGTGCCAGCAGCTTACCCAGTAACTATGGCTACACCTTC. Translation: CASSLPSNYGYTF.

The chain joins TRBV7-6 to TRBJ1-1; D not resolved. Per germline, CDR1 SGHVS and CDR2 FNYEAQ. V was shortened by 5 bases and J by 0 bases, with 10 bases between the two germline ends. The CDR3 length is 14 residues. The CDR3 loop reads CASSAGDMNTEAFF. The CDR3 nucleotides are TGTGCCAGCAGCGCCGGTGATATGAACACTGAAGCTTTCTTT. Looking up the rest from reference TRBV7-6 and TRBJ1-1 gives the full variable domain: GAGVSQSPRYKVTKRGQDVALRCDPISGHVSLYWYRQALGQGPEFLTYFNYEAQQDKSGLPNDRFSAERPEGSISTLTIQRTEQRDSAMYRCASSAGDMNTEAFFGQGTRLTVV.

This clone was seen once. The chain couples TRBV19 to TRBJ2-1, with D unresolved. The germline gives CDR1 LNHDA, CDR2 SQIVND (reference sequence). The ends were cut back, 2 bases at V and 0 bases at J, with 14 bases in the middle. This CDR3 contains 17 residues. CDR3 sequence: CASSIWANTPSYNEQFF. DNA for the CDR3: TGTGCCAGTAGTATATGGGCAAATACCCCCTCCTACAATGAGCAGTTCTTC.

The V gene is TRBV27, the J gene TRBJ2-2, with 8 positions matching TRBD1. CDR3 length: 15 amino acids. Germline values: CDR1 MNHEY, CDR2 SMNVEV (reference sequence). The J segment lost 5 bases and the V segment lost 5 bases, leaving 7 bases of the junction unmatched. The CDR3 protein is CASSPDRGLTGELFF. For the CDR3, the DNA is TGTGCCAGCAGTCCCGACAGGGGTTTAACCGGGGAGCTGTTTTTT.